This T cell receptor beta chain is drawn from a study of blood T cell repertoires in COVID-19 (TCRdb year 2020). About the study as a whole: Samples from collaborators originated in the United States, Italy and Spain and spanned both the acute and convalescent phases of COVID-19. The prospective study material was composed of cDNA or gDNA derived from T cells, B-cell-depleted T cells, or PBMCs. Subjects who had been exposed to COVID-19, were actively infected with it, or had recovered from it provided the deeply sampled blood TCRbeta repertoires that made up the dataset. A freely available public database, intended as a resource for researchers studying the immune response to SARS-CoV-2, is where the repertoires were released. The samples were drawn from two sources: the first 160 participants of the ongoing ImmuneRACE study, and 1,254 subjects contributed by 6 global collaborators. Sample metadata almost always included a de-identified subject ID, COVID-19 status, age in years and sex. Where HLA class I and class II types were available, the types were taken from metadata supplied by the sample provider, not from assay-based typing.

Spanning cysteine to phenylalanine, the CDR3 consists of 18 amino acids. The CDR3 DNA has 54 bases and is translated from base 1. The germline V gene encodes CDR1 SGHRS and CDR2 YFSETQ. The V end gives up 4 bases and the J end 5 bases, leaving 17 bases in the junction not matched to a gene. What the research found in general, with its limitations: The amount of clinical and demographic metadata varied by source and participant and was provided uncurated.

Whole blood was collected in K2EDTA tubes by collaborating institutions according to the institutions' own protocols. For TCRbeta analysis, collaborators shipped samples as frozen whole blood, isolated PBMCs, or DNA extracted from either of those sample types. The immunoSEQ Assay, a bias-controlled multiplex PCR, was used to amplify TCRbeta CDR3 regions from genomic DNA. In the paper's pipeline: The number of nucleated cells in each sample was estimated by amplification of reference gene primers within the assay. Sequence reads were collapsed and filtered to measure the absolute abundance of every unique TCRbeta CDR3 rearrangement. Productive Simpson clonality was computed per sample as the square root of Simpson's diversity index over productive rearrangements. TCRdb re-hosts the immuneACCESS table, in-frame sequences only. Its copies lack some clones; in the studies checked, an unresolved V gene accounts for under half of them, and the cause for the rest is not known. V and J calls plus clone size are reproduced from that table; the DNA served to infer D and trimming. The sample profile shows 150,000 to 190,000 clones; approximately 80% of them were found once. Of the sample, around 3.5% is held by the ten largest clones.

In the case of this clone: Which antigen it targets is not known. Base qualities were left out, and no much larger clone turns up one base away.

The TCR sequence derives from a woman aged 80 or older with acute or convalescent COVID-19. The V and J genes are TRBV5-1 and TRBJ2-7; TRBD2 aligns with 11 central bases. The specimen sequenced was peripheral blood. The DNA sequence follows: TGCGCCAGCAGCCCAAGAGTTAGCGGGGGGGCCTCGTCGGACGAGCAGTACTTC. It translates as CASSPRVSGGASSDEQYF.